What follows is one TCR beta chain and its context. This sample was included in a study of blood T cell repertoires in COVID-19. This CDR3 is 13 amino acids long. Germline CDR1 and CDR2: MNHEY and SMNVEV (reference sequence). Trimming at V came to 3 bases and at J to 3 bases, leaving 0 bases not matched to a gene. Assay: immunoSEQ multiplex PCR; the TCRdb copy retains only in-frame clones and omits some. In the table there are a few hundred thousand clones, around nine tenths of which are singletons. J is TRBJ1-1 and V is TRBV27; 8 positions match TRBD1. Sequenced: PBMCs or T cells enriched from blood (not recorded which). The receptor comes from a woman between 50 and 59 years old who had recovered from COVID-19. In nucleotides, the CDR3 is TGTGCCAGCAGTTTGACAGGGGACACTGAAGCTTTCTTT. Amino acids: CASSLTGDTEAFF.